Listed below are T cell receptor beta chains from one sample, sequenced in a study of early T cells in non-severe SARS-CoV-2 infection. MiXCR, applied by TCRdb to the 5' RACE reads, yields one record per CDR3 protein. The sample holds about 87,000 distinct CDR3 sequences, 14% seen once. The specimen was whole blood. The receptors here all came from an adult who was a healthcare worker with PCR-confirmed SARS-CoV-2 infection or an uninfected control (not recorded which). Each CDR3 is given with its conserved first and last residue. Fields, in order: J gene, V gene, D gene, clone size, CDR3 DNA, CDR3 protein. D genes are given only for firm matches. Not all rows give a size; the values are once, few, many and, for expanded clones, a class.

>TRBJ2-3|TRBV11-2|TRBD2|few
TGTGCCAGCAGCTTAGTCCGGGGGGGTTCAGATACGCAGTATTTT
CASSLVRGGSDTQYF
>TRBJ1-5|TRBV20-1|.|few
TGCAGTGCTAGGCGTAAGGGTCCTAGCAATCAGCCCCAGCATTTT
CSARRKGPSNQPQHF
>TRBJ1-5|TRBV19|TRBD1|few
TGTGCCAGTCAGGACAGGGATAATCAGCCCCAGCATTTT
CASQDRDNQPQHF
>TRBJ1-4|TRBV19|.|.
TGTGCCAGTAGTAGCCAGAAGGCGGGAGAAAAACTGTTTTTT
CASSSQKAGEKLFF
>TRBJ2-3|TRBV2|.|.
TGTGCCAGCAATCGGGAATTAGCCACAGATACGCAGTATTTT
CASNRELATDTQYF
>TRBJ1-5|TRBV6-2/TRBV6-3|.|many
TGTGCCAGCACCAAGCGGGGGAGCAATCAGCCCCAGCATTTT
CASTKRGSNQPQHF
>TRBJ2-7|TRBV20-1|TRBD1|many
TGCAGTGCTGGGGCCTTGACAGGGGCCTACTACGAGCAGTACTTC
CSAGALTGAYYEQYF
>TRBJ2-1|TRBV5-6|TRBD2|.
TGTGCCAGCAGCCCGGGACTAGCGGGGGTCTACAATGAGCAGTTCTTC
CASSPGLAGVYNEQFF
>TRBJ1-3|TRBV7-6|.|many
TGTGCCAGCAGCTTAGGTGCAGGGTCTGGAAACACCATATATTTT
CASSLGAGSGNTIYF
>TRBJ2-7|TRBV6-5|TRBD1|.
TGTGCCAGCAGTTACGGGACAGGGCGCGAGCAGTACTTC
CASSYGTGREQYF
>TRBJ1-2|TRBV7-2|.|many
TGTGCCAGCAGCTCACAGGGCTATGGCTACACCTTC
CASSSQGYGYTF
>TRBJ1-2|TRBV3-1|TRBD1|many
TGTGCCAGCAGCCGTACAGCCGGGACAGGGGGCGGCTACACCTTC
CASSRTAGTGGGYTF
>TRBJ2-2|TRBV7-8|.|.
TGTGCCAGCAGCTTAAACGTACCCACCGGGGAGCTGTTTTTT
CASSLNVPTGELFF
>TRBJ2-3|TRBV7-2|.|.
TGTGCCAGCAGCCCAACGGTGGGCACAGATACGCAGTATTTT
CASSPTVGTDTQYF
>TRBJ1-2|TRBV5-6|.|few
TGTGCCAGCAGCCTGTGGACCGACGATGGCTACACCTTC
CASSLWTDDGYTF
>TRBJ1-2|TRBV20-1|.|few
TGCAGTGCTCCAAGGGTCGGTGGCTACACCTTC
CSAPRVGGYTF
>TRBJ2-3|TRBV7-3|TRBD1|many
TGTGCCAGCAGCTACCGGGACAGGGGTCGCACAGATACGCAGTATTTT
CASSYRDRGRTDTQYF
>TRBJ2-3|TRBV9|.|many
TGTGCCAGCAGCGTAGCGAGGTCATCTAGCACAGATACGCAGTATTTT
CASSVARSSSTDTQYF
>TRBJ2-7|TRBV18|.|few
TGTGCCAGCTCACCACCGACAACCTACGAGCAGTACTTC
CASSPPTTYEQYF
>TRBJ2-3|TRBV29-1|.|.
TGCAGCGTTGGGGAGTTCGCGACTACAGATACGCAGTATTTT
CSVGEFATTDTQYF
>TRBJ2-7|TRBV28|.|many
TGTGCCAGCAGTTTATATCGCTGGGGCGAAGGACCCCACGAGCAGTACTTC
CASSLYRWGEGPHEQYF
>TRBJ1-2|TRBV9|.|few
TGTGCCAGCAGCGCGGGACCTCCCTATGGCTACACCTTC
CASSAGPPYGYTF
>TRBJ2-1|TRBV15|TRBD2|many
TGTGCCACCACCCTATGGGGGGGATTGGGGAATGAGCAGTTCTTC
CATTLWGGLGNEQFF
>TRBJ2-2|TRBV19|TRBD2|.
TGTGCCAGTAGCCAGCGGGGGATCTACGGGGAGCTGTTTTTT
CASSQRGIYGELFF
>TRBJ1-3|TRBV28|TRBD1|few
TGTGCCAGCAGTTCCGCCGGGACAGGGGGAAACACCATATATTTT
CASSSAGTGGNTIYF
>TRBJ2-4|TRBV28|.|many
TGTGCCAGCAGTTCCGTGAACATTCAGTACTTC
CASSSVNIQYF
>TRBJ1-2|TRBV25-1|.|.
TGTGCCAGCAGTGCAGCGGAGGGCATCGGAGGCTACACCTTC
CASSAAEGIGGYTF
>TRBJ2-7|TRBV28|TRBD2|.
TGTGCCAGCAGTCGTAGGACTAGCGGATCCTACGAGCAGTACTTC
CASSRRTSGSYEQYF
>TRBJ2-3|TRBV28|.|few
TGTGCCAGCAGTCCTTTAAAAGGACAGAGTCACTTTAACACAGATACGCAGTATTTT
CASSPLKGQSHFNTDTQYF
>TRBJ2-7|TRBV6-6|.|few
TGTGCCAGCAGTTACAGCAGAGGGGGAGCCTACGAGCAGTACTTC
CASSYSRGGAYEQYF
>TRBJ2-7|TRBV5-4|TRBD1|many
TGTGCCAGCAGCCGGGACAGGGGATACGAGCAGTACTTC
CASSRDRGYEQYF
>TRBJ1-2|TRBV7-6|.|.
TGTGCCAGCAGCTTAGAAGGACAGCTAAGAGCCGGAGGCTACACCTTC
CASSLEGQLRAGGYTF
>TRBJ1-2|TRBV10-3|.|few
TGTGCCATCAGTGAGTCGGTTAGGGAGAACTATGGCTACACCTTC
CAISESVRENYGYTF
>TRBJ1-2|TRBV20-1|TRBD1|.
TGCAGTGCTAGAGTTCCACAGGGGAAGGGCTACACCTTC
CSARVPQGKGYTF
>TRBJ1-1|TRBV3-1|.|few
TGTGCCAGCAGCCCAAGATCGGGGACAAACACTGAAGCTTTCTTT
CASSPRSGTNTEAFF
>TRBJ1-2|TRBV18|TRBD1|few
TGTGCCAGCTCACCGTCCGGGACAGCCTATGGCTACACCTTC
CASSPSGTAYGYTF
>TRBJ2-3|TRBV6-6|.|.
TGTGCCAGCAGTTACTTGGCGTTGACAGATACGCAGTATTTT
CASSYLALTDTQYF
>TRBJ1-2|TRBV18|.|few
TGTGCCAGCTCACCTGGGGAGCAGGAATCCGGCTACACCTTC
CASSPGEQESGYTF
>TRBJ2-5|TRBV7-6|.|.
TGTGCCAGCAGCTTAGGCCGGGAAACCCAGTACTTC
CASSLGRETQYF
>TRBJ2-5|TRBV27|.|few
TGTGCCAGCAGTCTAACCGGGACTGTTCAAGAGACCCAGTACTTC
CASSLTGTVQETQYF
>TRBJ1-4|TRBV4-1|.|few
TGCGCCAGCAGCCAAGATCGTAGTGAAAAACTGTTTTTT
CASSQDRSEKLFF
>TRBJ2-7|TRBV6-5|TRBD1|.
TGTGCCAGCAGTGTGGGACAGGGTCACTACGAGCAGTACTTC
CASSVGQGHYEQYF
>TRBJ1-2|TRBV7-6|.|few
TGTGCCAGCAGTTCTATAGCGGGACTCCGCGATGGCTACACCTTC
CASSSIAGLRDGYTF
>TRBJ2-7|TRBV28|.|few
TGTGCCAGCAGTCCTAGCCGCGAGCAGTACTTC
CASSPSREQYF
>TRBJ2-1|TRBV27|.|.
TGTGCCAGCAGTTCCGCGGACCGGGACGGGGGTCGCAATGAGCAGTTCTTC
CASSSADRDGGRNEQFF
>TRBJ2-5|TRBV29-1|.|few
TGCAGCTCCTATACGGGCCAAAAGACCCAGTACTTC
CSSYTGQKTQYF